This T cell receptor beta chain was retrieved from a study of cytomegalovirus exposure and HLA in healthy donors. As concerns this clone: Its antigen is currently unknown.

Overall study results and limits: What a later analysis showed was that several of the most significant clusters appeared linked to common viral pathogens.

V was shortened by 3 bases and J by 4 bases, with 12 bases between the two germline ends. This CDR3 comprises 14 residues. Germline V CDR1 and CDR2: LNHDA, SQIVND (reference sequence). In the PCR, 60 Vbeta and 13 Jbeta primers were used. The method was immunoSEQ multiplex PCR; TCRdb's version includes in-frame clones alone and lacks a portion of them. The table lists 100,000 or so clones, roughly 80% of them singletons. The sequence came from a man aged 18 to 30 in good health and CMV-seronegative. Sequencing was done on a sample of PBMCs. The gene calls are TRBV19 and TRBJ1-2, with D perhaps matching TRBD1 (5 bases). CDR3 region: CASSIPMTVYGYTF. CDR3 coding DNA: TGTGCCAGTAGTATCCCGATGACAGTCTATGGCTACACCTTC.